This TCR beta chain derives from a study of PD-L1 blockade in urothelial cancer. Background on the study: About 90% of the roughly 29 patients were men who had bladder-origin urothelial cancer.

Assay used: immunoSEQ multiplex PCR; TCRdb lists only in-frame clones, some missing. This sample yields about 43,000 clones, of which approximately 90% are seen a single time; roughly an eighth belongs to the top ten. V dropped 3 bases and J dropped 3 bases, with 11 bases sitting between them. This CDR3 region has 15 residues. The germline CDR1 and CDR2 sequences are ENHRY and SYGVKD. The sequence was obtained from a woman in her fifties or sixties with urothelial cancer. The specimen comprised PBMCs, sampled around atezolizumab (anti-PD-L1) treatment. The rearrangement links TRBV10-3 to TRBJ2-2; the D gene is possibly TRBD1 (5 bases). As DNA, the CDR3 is TGTGCCATCAGTGATCCTCAGGGTTACACCGGGGAGCTGTTTTTT. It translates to CAISDPQGYTGELFF.